These 21 T cell receptor beta chains came from one sample sequenced in a study of shared clonotypes between healthy human individuals. Only in-frame clones appear in the TCRdb table, and some are missing; sequencing was by immunoSEQ multiplex PCR. The sample consists of a few million clones, 85% to 95% of them appearing once. Sequenced input: naive CD4+ T cells from PBMCs. Subset here: CD45RA+ positively selected. The receptors here all came from a man aged 18 to 30 in good health. Some clones in this sample may be carry-over from other donors' samples.

This chain links TRBV5-1 with TRBJ2-2; TRBD2 aligns across 7 bases. The germline gives CDR1 SGHRS, CDR2 YFSETQ. V lost 5 bases, J lost 3 bases, and 7 bases stayed unmatched. The CDR3 spans 15 residues. CDR3 sequence reads: CASRRGDGYTGELFF. DNA for the CDR3: TGCGCCAGCAGACGGGGGGACGGTTACACCGGGGAGCTGTTTTTT.

The chain employs TRBV6-1 and TRBJ2-2; 9 bases line up with TRBD1. The germline V gene has CDR1 MNHNS and CDR2 SASEGT. Trimming at V came to 4 bases and at J to 5 bases, leaving 14 bases not matched to a gene. CDR3 length equals 18 residues. CDR3 DNA sequence: TGTGCCAGCAGTGCCCACGGGCCCGGGACAGGGACGACCGGGGAGCTGTTTTTT. It codes for CASSAHGPGTGTTGELFF.

The chain carries TRBV5-1 and TRBJ1-1; the D gene is possibly TRBD1 (6 bases). This CDR3 is 16 amino acids long. Trimming removed 4 bases from V and 4 bases from J, with 20 bases in between. Germline values: CDR1 SGHRS, CDR2 YFSETQ. The CDR3 nucleotides are TGCGCCAGCAGCACCCTGGGGGGCCGGGTTGGCACTGAAGCTTTCTTT. Encoded protein: CASSTLGGRVGTEAFF.

The chain joins TRBV2 to TRBJ2-2; a weak D match, TRBD2 (6 bases). The CDR3 is made up of 13 amino acids. Trimming shortened V by 8 bases and J by 6 bases, and 13 bases separated the two germline ends. The germline V gene has CDR1 SNHLY and CDR2 FYNNEI. The CDR3 DNA follows: TGTGCCAGCCGGAGGGCCTTGCCCGGGGAGCTGTTTTTT. It specifies CASRRALPGELFF.

About this clone itself: Other DNA variants within this sample encode the same CDR3. The chain combines TRBV19 with TRBJ2-7, with 7 nucleotides matching TRBD1. CDR3 length: 13 residues. The V gene end was trimmed by 3 bases and the J gene end by 4 bases; junction bases not matched to a gene: 3. Germline CDR1 is LNHDA and CDR2 is SQIVND (reference sequence). The CDR3: CASSISRGYEQYF. DNA for the CDR3: TGTGCCAGTAGTATCTCCAGGGGGTACGAGCAGTACTTC.

The chain links TRBV25-1 to TRBJ2-5; D call uncertain. From germline, CDR1 is MGHDK and CDR2 SYGVNS. The length of the CDR3 is 14 residues. Trimming removed 6 bases at V and 0 bases at J, with 11 bases between. The chain's CDR3 is CASRLNGNQETQYF. In DNA, the CDR3 is TGTGCCAGCAGACTGAACGGAAACCAAGAGACCCAGTACTTC.

This chain uses TRBV5-5 with TRBJ1-2; possibly TRBD1 for D (5 bases). CDR3 length equals 17 residues. Germline values: CDR1 SGHKS, CDR2 YYEKEE (reference sequence). The V end was cut by 4 bases, the J end by 2 bases, with 21 bases between. This chain's CDR3 is CASSHSSIQVINYGYTF. The CDR3 DNA sequence: TGTGCCAGCAGCCATTCCTCTATACAGGTTATAAACTATGGCTACACCTTC.

This chain links TRBV10-3 with TRBJ2-7; TRBD1 matches 9 bases. The germline V gene encodes CDR1 ENHRY and CDR2 SYGVKD. Trimming at V came to 4 bases and at J to 2 bases, leaving 6 bases not matched to a gene. The CDR3 loop spans 15 amino acids. Written as DNA, the CDR3 is TGTGCCATCAGTGGACCGGGACAGGGAACCTACGAGCAGTACTTC. Translated: CAISGPGQGTYEQYF.

J is TRBJ1-2 and V is TRBV15; D call uncertain. CDR1 is LNHNV, CDR2 YYDKDF, per germline (reference sequence). This CDR3 comprises 16 residues. The V end lost 5 bases, the J end lost 3 bases, and 19 bases lay between the germline ends. CDR3 region: CATSGTPGSADYGYTF. The CDR3, as DNA: TGTGCCACCAGCGGCACCCCCGGCTCAGCAGACTATGGCTACACCTTC.

The chain links TRBV10-3 to TRBJ1-5, with D uncertain. Per the germline V gene, CDR1 is ENHRY and CDR2 is SYGVKD. This CDR3 is built from 13 residues. The V and J ends lost 2 bases and 3 bases respectively, with 5 bases between them. In nucleotides, the CDR3 is TGTGCCATCAGTGAGCAGTACAATCAGCCCCAGCATTTT. Translation: CAISEQYNQPQHF.

The chain carries TRBV5-4 and TRBJ1-2, with D perhaps matching TRBD1 (6 bases). Germline CDR1 is SGHNT and CDR2 is YYREEE (reference sequence). The CDR3 sequence is 13 residues long. Trimming pared 4 bases from V and 6 bases from J, leaving 13 bases between. The CDR3 protein is CASSPDRYHGYTF. Here the CDR3 DNA reads TGTGCCAGCAGCCCCGACAGGTACCATGGCTACACCTTC.

CDR3: CASSLPPEGELFF. DNA for the CDR3: TGTGCCAGCAGCCTACCACCGGAAGGGGAGCTGTTTTTT. The genes are TRBV7-3 and TRBJ2-2; no clear D. Trimming cost V 5 bases and J 8 bases, with 12 bases left between them. Germline assignment: CDR1 SGHTA and CDR2 FQGTGA. This CDR3 has 13 residues.

This chain uses TRBV7-2 with TRBJ2-7; 14 nucleotides match TRBD2. This CDR3 contains 16 residues. Unmatched junction bases numbered 8, after V lost 5 bases and J lost 5 bases. The V gene's germline CDR1 is SGHTA and CDR2 FQGNSA. The CDR3 sequence: CASSLLGTSGSHEQYF. The CDR3 region has the DNA TGTGCCAGCAGCCTCCTAGGGACTAGCGGGAGCCACGAGCAGTACTTC.

The V call is TRBV5-1, the J call TRBJ2-7, with a possible D match to TRBD2 (5 bases). Germline CDR1 reads SGHRS; CDR2 reads YFSETQ. Between the trimmed V and J ends, which lost 1 base and 9 bases, there was a span of 11 bases. The CDR3 spans 12 residues. CDR3 bases: TGCGCCAGCAGCTTGTTCGGGATAAGGCAGTACTTC. Protein sequence: CASSLFGIRQYF.

The genes are TRBV5-1 and TRBJ2-2; D uncertain. The germline V gene has CDR1 SGHRS and CDR2 YFSETQ. CDR3 size: 13 residues. V lost 9 bases, J lost 3 bases, and 12 bases lay in between. This CDR3 is CATRPQDTGELFF. In DNA, the CDR3 is TGCGCCACCCGTCCCCAGGACACCGGGGAGCTGTTTTTT.

The chain joins TRBV4-1 to TRBJ1-1, with a possible D match to TRBD1 (6 bases). V shed 3 bases and J shed 8 bases, with 13 bases lying between them. CDR1 is MGHRA, CDR2 YSYEKL, per germline. CDR3 length equals 13 residues. Written as DNA, the CDR3 is TGCGCCAGCAGCCATTCGGGCACAGGGGAAGCTTTCTTT. Translation: CASSHSGTGEAFF.

The chain has TRBV6-5 and TRBJ1-1, with D possibly TRBD1 on 6 matching bases. This CDR3 has 14 amino acids. Looked up from germline, CDR1 is MNHEY and CDR2 is SVGAGI. V was clipped by 6 bases and J by 2 bases, with 13 bases between them. The CDR3 here is CASSSGQTNTEAFF. For the CDR3, the DNA is TGTGCCAGCAGCTCCGGACAGACTAACACTGAAGCTTTCTTT.

This clone came up a few times. The chain is built from TRBV29-1 and TRBJ1-1; weak D call: TRBD1 (6 bases). The V gene lost 7 bases and the J gene lost 0 bases, with 12 bases spanning the gap. The CDR3 extends over 13 amino acids. Germline V gives CDR1 SQVTM, CDR2 ANQGSEA. The chain's CDR3 is CSGTGHLNTEAFF. The CDR3 DNA is TGCAGCGGTACGGGACACTTGAACACTGAAGCTTTCTTT.

This clone appeared a few times. This chain uses TRBV14 with TRBJ2-3; D is unclear. CDR1 is SGHDN, CDR2 FVKESK, per germline. V shed 4 bases and J shed 3 bases, with 2 bases lying between them. The CDR3 covers 11 residues. The CDR3 is CASSRTDTQYF. Written as DNA, the CDR3 is TGTGCCAGCAGCCGGACAGATACGCAGTATTTT.

A single count supports this clone. The chain is built from TRBV6-5 and TRBJ2-1; weak D call: TRBD1 (6 bases). The CDR3 sequence is 16 residues long. The V gene's germline CDR1 is MNHEY and CDR2 SVGAGI. The ends were cut back, 2 bases at V and 3 bases at J, with 14 bases in the middle. CDR3 protein: CASSYRRQAYYNEQFF. Written as DNA, the CDR3 is TGTGCCAGCAGTTACCGGAGACAGGCCTACTACAATGAGCAGTTCTTC.

The rearrangement links TRBV18 to TRBJ2-7; 10 bases align to TRBD2. The germline CDR1 and CDR2 sequences are KGHSH and LQKENI. The trim removed 2 bases at V and 2 bases at J, leaving 6 bases unmatched. There are 16 residues in the CDR3. The CDR3 coding sequence is TGTGCCAGCTCACCAGTTAATAGCGGGGGGCCCTACGAGCAGTACTTC. It specifies CASSPVNSGGPYEQYF.